Detailed here is one T cell receptor (beta chain). The read is 3 residues too short to cover the CDR3 end, so that end is filled in from the germline J gene. The data were produced by immunoSEQ multiplex PCR, yet TCRdb's version contains in-frame clones alone and is incomplete. The sample holds about 52,000 clones. The record originates from a study of Tregs in tolerant kidney transplant recipients. This CDR3 spans 14 amino acids. Germline V gene data show CDR1 as DFQATT and CDR2 as SNEGSKA (reference sequence). V trimming: 5 bases; J trimming: 6 bases; junction bases outside the gene matches: 7. The V call is TRBV20-1, the J call TRBJ2-1; TRBD2 matches 10 bases. The sequence derives from a human donor who received a combined kidney and bone marrow transplant. Sequenced here: CD4+ T cells from blood, sampled before the transplant. CDR3 bases read: TGCAGTGCTGGGGCTAGCGGGAGAATCAATGAG. As protein: CSAGASGRINE. The full-length CDR3 reads as CSAGASGRINEQFF.